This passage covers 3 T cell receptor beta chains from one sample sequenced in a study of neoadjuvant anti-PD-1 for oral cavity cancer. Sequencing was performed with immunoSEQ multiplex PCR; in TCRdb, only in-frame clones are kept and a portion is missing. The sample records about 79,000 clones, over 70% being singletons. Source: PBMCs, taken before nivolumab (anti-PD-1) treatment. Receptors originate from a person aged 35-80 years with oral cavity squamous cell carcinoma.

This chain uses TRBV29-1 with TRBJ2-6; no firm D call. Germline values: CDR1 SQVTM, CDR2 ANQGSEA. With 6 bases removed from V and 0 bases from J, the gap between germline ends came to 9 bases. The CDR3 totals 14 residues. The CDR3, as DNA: TGCAGCGTGAGCAGTCCCTCTGGGGCCAACGTCCTGACTTTC. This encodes CSVSSPSGANVLTF.

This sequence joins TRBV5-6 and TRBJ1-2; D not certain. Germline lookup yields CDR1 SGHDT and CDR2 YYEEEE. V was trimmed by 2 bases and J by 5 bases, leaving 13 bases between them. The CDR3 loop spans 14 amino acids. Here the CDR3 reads CASSLGSAAYGYTF. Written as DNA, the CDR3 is TGTGCCAGCAGCTTAGGCTCCGCAGCTTATGGCTACACCTTC.

For the CDR3, the DNA is TGTGCCAGCAGTGTTGGACACCCCGCCTACGAGCAGTACTTC. Translation: CASSVGHPAYEQYF. The chain has TRBV6-1 and TRBJ2-7, with a tentative D call TRBD1 (5 bases). V was trimmed by 4 bases and J by 2 bases, leaving 12 bases between them. The CDR3 contains 14 residues. In germline, CDR1 is MNHNS, CDR2 SASEGT.